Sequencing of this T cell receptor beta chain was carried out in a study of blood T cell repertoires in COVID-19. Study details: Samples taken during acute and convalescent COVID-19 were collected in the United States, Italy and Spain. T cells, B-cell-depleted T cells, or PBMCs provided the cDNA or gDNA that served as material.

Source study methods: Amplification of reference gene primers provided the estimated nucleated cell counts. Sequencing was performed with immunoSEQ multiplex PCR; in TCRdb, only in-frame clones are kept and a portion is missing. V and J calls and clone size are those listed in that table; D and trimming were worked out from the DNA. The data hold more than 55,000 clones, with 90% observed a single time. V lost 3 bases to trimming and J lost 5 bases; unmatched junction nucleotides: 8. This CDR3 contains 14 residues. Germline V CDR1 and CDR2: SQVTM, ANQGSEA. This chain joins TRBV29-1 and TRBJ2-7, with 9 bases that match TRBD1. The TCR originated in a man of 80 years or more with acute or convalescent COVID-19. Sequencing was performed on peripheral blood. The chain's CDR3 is CSVDGRQGVDEQYF. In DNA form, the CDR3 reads TGCAGCGTTGATGGGAGACAGGGGGTGGACGAGCAGTACTTC.